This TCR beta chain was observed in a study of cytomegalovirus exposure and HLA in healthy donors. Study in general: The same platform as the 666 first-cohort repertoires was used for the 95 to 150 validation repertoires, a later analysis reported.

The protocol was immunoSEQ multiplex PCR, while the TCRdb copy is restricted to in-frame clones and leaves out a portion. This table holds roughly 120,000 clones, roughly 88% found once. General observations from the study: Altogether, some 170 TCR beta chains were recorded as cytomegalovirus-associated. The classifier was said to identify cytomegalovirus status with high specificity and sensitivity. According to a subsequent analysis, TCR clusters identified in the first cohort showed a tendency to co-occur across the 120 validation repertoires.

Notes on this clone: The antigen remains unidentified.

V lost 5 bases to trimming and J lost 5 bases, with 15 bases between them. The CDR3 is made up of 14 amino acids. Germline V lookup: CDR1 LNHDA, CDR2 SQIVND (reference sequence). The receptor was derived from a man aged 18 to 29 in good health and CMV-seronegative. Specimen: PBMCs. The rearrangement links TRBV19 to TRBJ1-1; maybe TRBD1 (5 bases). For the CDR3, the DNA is TGTGCCAGTAGTTTGGAATGGGGCTGGACTGAAGCTTTCTTT. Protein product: CASSLEWGWTEAFF.